This entry lists 30 T cell receptor beta chains sequenced from one sample in a study of cytomegalovirus exposure and HLA in healthy donors. The PCR contained 60 Vbeta and 13 Jbeta primers. Here immunoSEQ multiplex PCR was the method, and the copy in TCRdb shows in-frame clones only, minus some. Of about 120,000 clones in the sample, 80% were seen once. Sequences were obtained from PBMCs. The receptors derive from a man younger than 45 in good health and CMV-seropositive.

The chain recombines TRBV7-3 with TRBJ2-1, with D uncertain. The germline gives CDR1 SGHTA, CDR2 FQGTGA. The CDR3 totals 13 residues. The V end lost 5 bases, the J end lost 10 bases, and 15 bases lay between the germline ends. This chain's CDR3 is CASSTLLKEEQFF. CDR3 DNA: TGTGCCAGCAGCACACTACTTAAGGAAGAGCAGTTCTTC.

This clone has only a few counts. The chain combines TRBV28 with TRBJ2-7; 7 bases map to TRBD1. The CDR3 length is 14 residues. Germline CDR1 reads MDHEN; CDR2 reads SYDVKM. V shed 4 bases and J 0 bases; nucleotides not matched to a gene: 3. The CDR3 nucleotides are TGTGCCAGCAGTTCGACAGGGATCTCCTACGAGCAGTACTTC. Residues: CASSSTGISYEQYF.

The chain joins TRBV4-1 to TRBJ2-6; D might be TRBD1 (6 bases). Trimming removed 9 bases from V and 0 bases from J, with 12 bases in between. Germline V gene lookup returns CDR1 MGHRA and CDR2 YSYEKL. CDR3 length equals 15 residues. Here the CDR3 DNA reads TGCGCCAGAGACAGGCTTAGCTCTGGGGCCAACGTCCTGACTTTC. This encodes CARDRLSSGANVLTF.

The CDR3: CASSPPGQGWDGYTF. Written as DNA, the CDR3 is TGCGCCAGCAGCCCTCCCGGACAGGGCTGGGATGGCTACACCTTC. The genes are TRBV5-1 and TRBJ1-2; 8 bases map to TRBD1. The V and J ends lost 4 bases and 6 bases, in that order; junction bases with no gene match: 11. Germline V gene data show CDR1 as SGHRS and CDR2 as YFSETQ. The length of the CDR3 is 15 residues.

The chain combines TRBV6-6 with TRBJ1-4, with a possible D match to TRBD1 (5 bases). The CDR3 totals 14 residues. Germline-derived CDR1 and CDR2 are MNHNY and SVGAGI (reference sequence). The germline V and J ends were trimmed by 6 bases and 8 bases, with 16 bases remaining between them. This CDR3 reads CASSPRHGGEKLFF. The CDR3 nucleotides are TGTGCCAGCAGCCCGAGACACGGGGGAGAAAAACTGTTTTTT.

The chain couples TRBV5-1 to TRBJ2-2, with a possible D match to TRBD1 (7 bases). Germline V CDR1 and CDR2: SGHRS, YFSETQ. The germline V and J ends were trimmed by 3 bases and 3 bases, with 12 bases remaining between them. The CDR3 totals 15 residues. CDR3: CASSWRGLYTGELFF. CDR3 DNA: TGCGCCAGCAGCTGGAGGGGGCTGTACACCGGGGAGCTGTTTTTT.

V is TRBV7-9 and J is TRBJ2-7; D possibly corresponds to TRBD1 (6 bases). Between the trimmed V and J ends, which lost 1 base and 6 bases, there was a span of 13 bases. The CDR3 has 14 amino acids. Germline V CDR1 and CDR2: SEHNR, FQNEAQ (reference sequence). Here the CDR3 DNA reads TGTGCCAGCAGCTTAGTTCAGGGGACCACCGAGCAGTACTTC. It yields the protein CASSLVQGTTEQYF.

This clone was observed a few times. In DNA, the CDR3 is TGTGCCAGCCTGAGACCGGGACAGCTTTTGGAAGCTTTCTTT. Protein product: CASLRPGQLLEAFF. This chain uses TRBV28 with TRBJ1-1; TRBD1 matches 7 bases. With 8 bases clipped from V and 8 bases from J, the junction kept 14 bases outside the gene matches. The germline CDR1 and CDR2 sequences are MDHEN and SYDVKM. This CDR3 is 14 amino acids long.

This chain links TRBV2 with TRBJ1-6; no reliable D call. V shed 5 bases and J shed 0 bases, with 8 bases lying between them. This CDR3 is built from 15 residues. The V gene's germline CDR1 is SNHLY and CDR2 FYNNEI. The CDR3 DNA is TGTGCCAGCAGTATAGTACGCTCCTATAATTCACCCCTCCACTTT. Its protein is CASSIVRSYNSPLHF.

The chain uses TRBV18 and TRBJ2-5; possibly TRBD2 for D (6 bases). The CDR3 has 14 amino acids. The V and J ends lost 2 bases and 11 bases respectively, with 18 bases between them. In germline, CDR1 is KGHSH, CDR2 LQKENI. The chain's CDR3 is CASSPSGNDREQYF. CDR3 in DNA: TGTGCCAGCTCACCATCGGGGAACGATCGGGAGCAGTACTTC.

Of note for this clone: The germline gene is not matched at one end of the junction; a read error may be the cause. This chain joins TRBV7-9 and TRBJ2-6; tentative D call: TRBD1 (5 bases). The germline V gene has CDR1 SEHNR and CDR2 FQNEAQ (reference sequence). The CDR3 contains 15 residues. This CDR3 is CASKIQVSGANGLTF. Written as DNA, the CDR3 is TGTGCCAGTAAGATACAGGTCTCTGGGGCCAACGGCCTGACTTTC.

This chain uses TRBV6-5 with TRBJ2-2; a possible D gene is TRBD1 (6 bases). The CDR3 spans 13 residues. V was pared by 6 bases and J by 6 bases, with 11 bases between. Germline V gives CDR1 MNHEY, CDR2 SVGAGI. This chain's CDR3 is CASSRGFAGELFF. CDR3 coding DNA: TGTGCCAGCAGCAGGGGTTTCGCCGGGGAGCTGTTTTTT.

This clone came up a few times. V and J are TRBV2 and TRBJ1-5; the D gene is possibly TRBD1 (6 bases). There are 14 residues in the CDR3. V lost 6 bases to trimming and J lost 5 bases, with 14 bases between them. Germline CDR1 and CDR2: SNHLY and FYNNEI. CDR3: CASSLQGSYQPQHF. Written as DNA, the CDR3 is TGTGCCAGCAGCCTACAGGGATCCTATCAGCCCCAGCATTTT.

The chain is built from TRBV5-1 and TRBJ1-2, with D tentatively TRBD1 (6 bases). From germline, CDR1 is SGHRS and CDR2 YFSETQ. The CDR3 extends over 14 amino acids. V shed 0 bases and J shed 5 bases, with 11 bases lying between them. CDR3 nucleotide sequence: TGCGCCAGCAGCTTGGGACAGGTTGATTATGGCTACACCTTC. Translated, it gives CASSLGQVDYGYTF. The variable domain in full, with the rest retrieved from reference TRBV5-1 and TRBJ1-2, is KAGVTQTPRYLIKTRGQQVTLSCSPISGHRSVSWYQQTPGQGLQFLFEYFSETQRNKGNFPGRFSGRQFSNSRSEMNVSTLELGDSALYLCASSLGQVDYGYTFGSGTRLTVV.

This clone was observed a handful of times. The chain is built from TRBV5-6 and TRBJ2-1; TRBD2 agrees at 8 bases. The trim removed 4 bases at V and 6 bases at J, leaving 15 bases unmatched. The length of the CDR3 is 17 residues. CDR1 and CDR2 (germline): SGHDT, YYEEEE. The chain's CDR3 is CASSPSTGAGVANEQFF. DNA of the CDR3: TGTGCCAGCAGCCCCTCCACGGGAGCGGGGGTTGCCAATGAGCAGTTCTTC.

CDR3 sequence: CSVTSAMNTGELFF. The CDR3 DNA is TGCAGCGTTACTAGCGCAATGAACACCGGGGAGCTGTTTTTT. The chain combines TRBV29-1 with TRBJ2-2; TRBD2 agrees at 7 bases. This CDR3 is built from 14 residues. V lost 5 bases, J lost 1 base, and 4 bases stayed unmatched. Germline CDR1 is SQVTM and CDR2 is ANQGSEA.

This clone was detected once. This chain links TRBV5-1 with TRBJ2-7; 8 bases are shared with TRBD1. The V segment lost 2 bases and the J segment 3 bases; nucleotides outside the gene matches: 7. This CDR3 has 15 residues. Germline V CDR1 and CDR2: SGHRS, YFSETQ. The CDR3: CASSFGQGLIYEQYF. The CDR3, as DNA: TGCGCCAGCAGCTTCGGACAGGGATTGATCTACGAGCAGTACTTC.

In its sample, this clone was seen once. The J gene is TRBJ1-1, the V gene TRBV7-9, with D maybe TRBD1 (5 bases). V was clipped by 0 bases and J by 12 bases, with 17 bases between them. Germline V gene lookup returns CDR1 SEHNR and CDR2 FQNEAQ (reference sequence). The CDR3 has 14 residues. The CDR3 DNA is TGTGCCAGCAGCTTAGCGTGGGCAGGGCCTCTACCTTTCTTT. This sequence encodes CASSLAWAGPLPFF.

The CDR3 DNA follows: TGCAGCGTTGGTACAGGGGACACCGGGGAGCTGTTTTTT. It encodes CSVGTGDTGELFF. The chain combines TRBV29-1 with TRBJ2-2; 7 bases align to TRBD1. CDR1 and CDR2 from the germline V gene are SQVTM and ANQGSEA. V gave up 4 bases and J gave up 3 bases; unmatched junction bases: 2. The CDR3 is made up of 13 amino acids.

This chain links TRBV7-9 with TRBJ1-4; 9 positions match TRBD1. Germline-derived CDR1 and CDR2 are SEHNR and FQNEAQ (reference sequence). Trimming took 5 bases from V and 7 from J; bases not matched to a gene: 8. This CDR3 contains 15 residues. CDR3 region: CASSARDREGEKLFF. The DNA for the CDR3 is TGTGCCAGCAGCGCCCGGGACAGGGAAGGTGAAAAACTGTTTTTT.

The V gene is TRBV10-3, the J gene TRBJ2-7; tentatively, D is TRBD1 (6 bases). Trimming pared 5 bases from V and 1 base from J, leaving 15 bases between. Germline V gene lookup returns CDR1 ENHRY and CDR2 SYGVKD. This CDR3 is 15 amino acids long. Written as DNA, the CDR3 is TGTGCCATCAGTTCCTCGGACAGCAAATCCTACGAGCAGTACTTC. Translated, it gives CAISSSDSKSYEQYF.

CDR3 DNA: TGTGCCAGCATAAGGGACAGGGTGAACACTGAAGCTTTCTTT. It is translated as CASIRDRVNTEAFF. This chain links TRBV2 with TRBJ1-1; 9 nucleotides agree with TRBD1. The CDR3 loop spans 14 amino acids. V gave up 7 bases and J gave up 0 bases; unmatched junction bases: 3. Germline CDR1 reads SNHLY; CDR2 reads FYNNEI.

This clone has more than one count but fewer than ten. The rearrangement joins TRBV27 to TRBJ1-5; no reliable D call. In germline, CDR1 is MNHEY, CDR2 SMNVEV (reference sequence). The CDR3 spans 13 residues. V lost 0 bases to trimming and J lost 7 bases, with 7 bases between them. CDR3 amino acids: CASSLSGSQPQHF. The CDR3 DNA reads TGTGCCAGCAGTTTATCTGGTAGCCAGCCCCAGCATTTT.

The chain couples TRBV13 to TRBJ2-3; 14 bases match TRBD2. The CDR3 length is 15 residues. CDR1 is PRHDT, CDR2 FYEKMQ, per germline (reference sequence). V shed 5 bases and J 7 bases; nucleotides not matched to a gene: 5. DNA for the CDR3: TGTGCCAGCAGCCCGACTAGCGGGGGGGGTCATACGCAGTATTTT. This sequence encodes CASSPTSGGGHTQYF. The whole variable domain, filled in from reference TRBV13 and TRBJ2-3, reads AAGVIQSPRHLIKEKRETATLKCYPIPRHDTVYWYQQGPGQDPQFLISFYEKMQSDKGSIPDRFSAQQFSDYHSELNMSSLELGDSALYFCASSPTSGGGHTQYFGPGTRLTVL.

This chain uses TRBV2 with TRBJ1-5; a possible D gene is TRBD1 (6 bases). V was pared by 4 bases and J by 7 bases, with 11 bases between. In germline, CDR1 is SNHLY, CDR2 FYNNEI. The CDR3 contains 13 residues. The CDR3 loop is CASSAGEWQPQHF. In nucleotides, the CDR3 is TGTGCCAGCAGTGCAGGGGAATGGCAGCCCCAGCATTTT.

The V and J genes are TRBV10-2 and TRBJ1-1; D is uncertain. The CDR3 runs 12 residues. V dropped 8 bases and J dropped 1 base, with 8 bases sitting between them. Germline V gives CDR1 WSHSY, CDR2 SAAADI. CDR3 sequence reads: CASRSRNTEAFF. CDR3 DNA: TGCGCCAGCCGGTCAAGGAACACTGAAGCTTTCTTT.

Only a few counts were recorded for this clone. The junction differs from germline at one of its ends, possibly a read error. The V and J genes are TRBV6-1 and TRBJ2-6; TRBD1 might be the D (5 bases). The CDR3 covers 14 residues. Germline loops: CDR1 MNHNS, CDR2 SASEGT. CDR3 residues: CASSQGTGANGLTF. As DNA, the CDR3 is TGTGCCAGCAGCCAGGGAACTGGGGCCAACGGCCTGACTTTC.

The chain employs TRBV2 and TRBJ2-5; D perhaps matches TRBD1 (6 bases). This CDR3 has 13 amino acids. V lost 6 bases and J lost 4, with 12 bases in between. CDR1 is SNHLY and CDR2 is FYNNEI in the germline V gene. The CDR3 nucleotides read TGTGCCAGCAGGGACCTAGGGGGAGAGACCCAGTACTTC. Translation: CASRDLGGETQYF.

This CDR3 reads CASSLASGQSSYEQYF. The CDR3 DNA is TGCGCCAGCAGCTTGGCCTCCGGACAGAGCTCCTACGAGCAGTACTTC. The rearrangement uses TRBV5-1 and TRBJ2-7; D may be TRBD1 (6 bases). Between the trimmed V and J ends, which lost 0 bases and 0 bases, there was a span of 13 bases. Germline CDR1 and CDR2: SGHRS and YFSETQ. The CDR3 has 16 residues.

The chain joins TRBV2 to TRBJ1-3, with 9 positions matching TRBD1. Germline loops: CDR1 SNHLY, CDR2 FYNNEI. With V trimmed by 6 bases and J by 2 bases, 2 bases remained unmatched. The CDR3 contains 14 residues. The CDR3 protein is CASRDRGTGNTIYF. CDR3 sequence (DNA): TGTGCCAGCAGGGACAGGGGAACTGGAAACACCATATATTTT.